The present T cell receptor beta chain was sequenced within a study of Graves' ophthalmopathy and Graves' hyperthyroidism. Study findings and constraints: Appearing in blood as well were most expanded thyroid clonotypes above 0.001 frequency.

The table lists this clonotype with many counts. Its antigen is unidentified. Trimming removed 6 bases from V and 0 bases from J, with 9 bases in between. CDR3 length equals 15 residues. The V gene's germline CDR1 is MNHEY and CDR2 SVGAGI. As the template, RNA transcripts were used to amplify TCR beta CDR3 regions. Second-round multiplex PCR came after first-round RT-PCR with HTBI primers. Using its own MiXCR run on the multiplex PCR reads, TCRdb lists one record per CDR3 protein. The table includes about 620,000 distinct CDR3 sequences, 22% detected once. Hyperthyroidism qualified as stable when ophthalmopathy did not develop within 18 months of follow-up. Hyperthyroidism in these 18- to 65-year-old patients was newly diagnosed, lasting under 2 months. About 10 ml of fresh blood yielded the PBMCs by density gradient.

The sequenced sample consisted of peripheral blood. The chain is built from TRBV6-5 and TRBJ1-6; D might be TRBD1 (5 bases). The receptor was derived from a woman aged 18-29 years with stable Graves' hyperthyroidism. Some clones in this sample may be carry-over from other donors' samples. The CDR3 bases are TGTGCCAGCAGCCCCGGACACTCCTATAATTCACCCCTCCACTTT. This codes for CASSPGHSYNSPLHF.